One and the same sample provided the 24 T cell receptor beta chains below, sequenced in a study of control samples from healthy donors and cancer patients. Here immunoSEQ multiplex PCR was the method, and the copy in TCRdb shows in-frame clones only, minus some. This table has about 84,000 clones, 70% to 85% appearing once. The sequencing input was PBMCs. These receptors all stem from a man aged 55 to 69 with head and neck cancer.

This clone came up a few times. This chain connects TRBV5-5 to TRBJ1-5; D unresolved. Germline loops: CDR1 SGHKS, CDR2 YYEKEE (reference sequence). CDR3 length equals 14 residues. Deletions cut 4 bases from V and 3 bases from J, with 11 bases between. The CDR3 region is CASSKDGINQPQHF. The CDR3 DNA reads TGTGCCAGCAGCAAAGACGGCATCAATCAGCCCCAGCATTTT. The full variable domain, in which reference TRBV5-5 and TRBJ1-5 provide the parts outside the CDR3, is DAGVTQSPTHLIKTRGQQVTLRCSPISGHKSVSWYQQVLGQGPQFIFQYYEKEERGRGNFPDRFSARQFPNYSSELNVNALLLGDSALYLCASSKDGINQPQHFGDGTRLSIL.

V usage is TRBV7-9 and J usage is TRBJ2-1, with D possibly being TRBD2 (6 bases). This CDR3 has 16 residues. Germline V gene data show CDR1 as SEHNR and CDR2 as FQNEAQ (reference sequence). V lost 4 bases and J 5 bases, leaving 18 bases between the germline ends. CDR3 sequence (DNA): TGTGCCAGCAGCTCCGCCGGGCGGGACGGTCACAATGAGCAGTTCTTC. Its protein product is CASSSAGRDGHNEQFF.

CDR3 sequence: CASRDGHRGPQHF. The CDR3 region has the DNA TGTGCCAGCAGAGACGGACACAGGGGGCCCCAGCATTTT. This chain connects TRBV6-5 to TRBJ1-5, with 7 positions matching TRBD1. The germline CDR1 and CDR2 sequences are MNHEY and SVGAGI. This CDR3 is 13 amino acids long. V gave up 6 bases and J gave up 9 bases; unmatched junction bases: 8.

The rearrangement uses TRBV5-1 and TRBJ1-1, with 8 bases that match TRBD1. Trimming removed 4 bases from V and 5 bases from J; junction bases left unmatched: 10. CDR1 and CDR2 (germline): SGHRS, YFSETQ. This CDR3 spans 15 amino acids. As DNA, the CDR3 is TGCGCCAGCAGCCCGATAGGACAGGGTGGGACTGAAGCTTTCTTT. Its translation: CASSPIGQGGTEAFF.

The rearrangement links TRBV2 to TRBJ2-2; TRBD2 aligns across 10 bases. From germline, CDR1 is SNHLY and CDR2 FYNNEI. The CDR3 totals 16 residues. V shed 2 bases, J shed 3 bases, and the junction held 3 bases outside the gene matches. CDR3 residues: CASSELSGRDTGELFF. The CDR3 nucleotides read TGTGCCAGCAGTGAATTGAGCGGGAGGGACACCGGGGAGCTGTTTTTT.

In this sample, this clone turned up once. The V gene is TRBV6-6, the J gene TRBJ2-7; a possible D gene is TRBD1 (5 bases). Germline V lookup: CDR1 MNHNY, CDR2 SVGAGI (reference sequence). V lost 3 bases to trimming and J lost 2 bases, with 11 bases between them. There are 14 residues in the CDR3. Here the CDR3 DNA reads TGTGCCAGCAGTTATGGTCAGGGTCCCTACGAGCAGTACTTC. Residues: CASSYGQGPYEQYF.

Here the CDR3 DNA reads TGTGCCAGCAGCGTAGCTTCCGGGGTTCGGGATTCACCCCTCCACTTT. It codes for CASSVASGVRDSPLHF. The V and J genes are TRBV9 and TRBJ1-6; D gene unclear. V lost 0 bases and J 8 bases, leaving 15 bases between the germline ends. CDR3 length equals 16 residues. Per the germline V gene, CDR1 is SGDLS and CDR2 is YYNGEE. Complete variable domain (other parts from reference TRBV9 and TRBJ1-6): DSGVTQTPKHLITATGQRVTLRCSPRSGDLSVYWYQQSLDQGLQFLIQYYNGEERAKGNILERFSAQQFPDLHSELNLSSLELGDSALYFCASSVASGVRDSPLHFGNGTRLTVT.

The chain uses TRBV28 and TRBJ1-2, with 9 bases fitting TRBD1. Germline trimming cut 4 bases from V and 4 bases from J; bases unmatched to any gene: 7. Germline CDR1 reads MDHEN; CDR2 reads SYDVKM. CDR3 length: 15 residues. The CDR3 DNA reads TGTGCCAGCAGTTCCACGGGACAGGGTGGCTATGGCTACACCTTC. Translating gives CASSSTGQGGYGYTF.

This chain connects TRBV30 to TRBJ1-1; D uncertain. Germline V gives CDR1 GTSNPN, CDR2 SVGIG (reference sequence). V gave up 5 bases and J gave up 10 bases, with 14 bases separating them. This CDR3 has 11 residues. CDR3 in DNA: TGTGCCTGGCGTACCGGACCGAGAGCTTTCTTT. This sequence encodes CAWRTGPRAFF.

Regarding this clone: At the DNA level, this CDR3 is encoded by other sequences in the same sample as well. The gene calls are TRBV14 and TRBJ1-2; a weak D match, TRBD1 (6 bases). V was trimmed by 4 bases and J by 4 bases, leaving 19 bases between them. This CDR3 has 16 amino acids. Per the germline V gene, CDR1 is SGHDN and CDR2 is FVKESK. The CDR3 DNA sequence: TGTGCCAGCAGCCTACAGGGCCCTCACGGAGGCTATGGCTACACCTTC. This translates into CASSLQGPHGGYGYTF.

The chain employs TRBV7-8 and TRBJ2-1; D remains unclear. Germline V gene sequence: CDR1 SGHVS, CDR2 FQNEAQ. This CDR3 has 14 amino acids. V was clipped by 1 base and J by 7 bases, with 11 bases between them. This chain's CDR3 is CASSLVSRLNEQFF. CDR3 DNA sequence: TGTGCCAGCAGCTTAGTAAGCAGGCTGAATGAGCAGTTCTTC.

This chain links TRBV14 with TRBJ2-7; possibly TRBD2 for D (6 bases). Germline V gene sequence: CDR1 SGHDN, CDR2 FVKESK. Trimming shortened V by 1 base and J by 4 bases, and 14 bases separated the two germline ends. The CDR3 has 15 residues. The CDR3 DNA reads TGTGCCAGCAGCCAAGTCGGGGGAGCGGTATACGAGCAGTACTTC. Translating it yields CASSQVGGAVYEQYF.

V is TRBV20-1 and J is TRBJ2-1, with 13 bases that match TRBD2. The V gene end was trimmed by 3 bases and the J gene end by 4 bases; junction bases not matched to a gene: 3. There are 15 residues in the CDR3. Germline V gene data show CDR1 as DFQATT and CDR2 as SNEGSKA (reference sequence). DNA for the CDR3: TGCAGTGCTAGTTCGGGACTAGCGGGGTACAATGAGCAGTTCTTC. Amino acids: CSASSGLAGYNEQFF.

The CDR3 nucleotides read TGTGCCAGCTCACCCACGTTCTCTAGCACAGATACGCAGTATTTT. Protein: CASSPTFSSTDTQYF. The chain has TRBV18 and TRBJ2-3; no clear D gene. Germline loops: CDR1 KGHSH, CDR2 LQKENI. This CDR3 is 15 amino acids long. V was clipped by 3 bases and J by 0 bases, with 10 bases between them.

The chain carries TRBV4-1 and TRBJ1-2; D is undetermined. The CDR3 loop spans 12 amino acids. The germline gives CDR1 MGHRA, CDR2 YSYEKL. The germline V and J ends were trimmed by 0 bases and 2 bases, with 1 base remaining between them. The CDR3 loop is CASSQENYGYTF. The DNA for the CDR3 is TGCGCCAGCAGCCAAGAGAACTATGGCTACACCTTC.

The V gene is TRBV5-6, the J gene TRBJ1-1, with 7 bases lining up with TRBD1. The junction had 21 bases not matched to a gene; V was cut back by 4 bases and J by 6 bases. CDR1 and CDR2 (germline): SGHDT, YYEEEE. The CDR3 is made up of 18 amino acids. The CDR3 reads CASSGDDRDLSVGAEAFF. The CDR3 DNA sequence: TGTGCCAGCAGCGGAGACGACAGGGATTTGAGTGTGGGCGCTGAAGCTTTCTTT.

The chain links TRBV5-4 to TRBJ1-2; D may be TRBD1 (5 bases). Trimming pared 5 bases from V and 6 bases from J, leaving 14 bases between. This CDR3 has 13 residues. Germline CDR1 SGHNT, CDR2 YYREEE (reference sequence). This CDR3 is CASRWGGGNGYTF. The CDR3 DNA reads TGTGCCAGCAGGTGGGGGGGTGGTAATGGCTACACCTTC.

The genes are TRBV6-1 and TRBJ1-1; D is ambiguous. The CDR3 length is 14 residues. The V end lost 2 bases, the J end lost 3 bases, and 10 bases lay between the germline ends. From germline, CDR1 is MNHNS and CDR2 SASEGT. The CDR3 DNA is TGTGCCAGCAGTGAAACCGGGAAGGACACTGAAGCTTTCTTT. Translated: CASSETGKDTEAFF.

V gene TRBV11-2 combines with J gene TRBJ2-1; no reliable D call. Deletions cut 2 bases from V and 12 bases from J, with 14 bases between. Germline assignment: CDR1 SGHAT and CDR2 FQNNGV. This CDR3 is built from 13 residues. The CDR3 region has the DNA TGTGCCAGCAGCTTACGCGTAGACATTTGGCAGTTCTTC. This codes for CASSLRVDIWQFF.

The rearrangement links TRBV18 to TRBJ1-3; tentative D call: TRBD1 (5 bases). The CDR3 is 14 amino acids. The V end was cut by 4 bases, the J end by 0 bases, with 7 bases between. The germline V gene has CDR1 KGHSH and CDR2 LQKENI. CDR3: CASSRDGSGNTIYF. The CDR3 nucleotides read TGTGCCAGCTCACGGGACGGCTCTGGAAACACCATATATTTT. The whole variable domain, remainder taken from reference TRBV18 and TRBJ1-3, is NAGVMQNPRHLVRRRGQEARLRCSPMKGHSHVYWYRQLPEEGLKFMVYLQKENIIDESGMPKERFSAEFPKEGPSILRIQQVVRGDSAAYFCASSRDGSGNTIYFGEGSWLTVV.

The chain couples TRBV5-4 to TRBJ1-1; TRBD1 is a possible D gene (6 bases). The CDR3 length is 16 residues. The germline CDR1 and CDR2 sequences are SGHNT and YYREEE (reference sequence). V dropped 0 bases and J dropped 1 base, with 13 bases sitting between them. The CDR3 sequence is CASSLGGGQTNTEAFF. The CDR3 DNA sequence: TGTGCCAGCAGCTTGGGGGGTGGACAGACGAACACTGAAGCTTTCTTT.

The V call is TRBV3-1 (or the pseudogene TRBV3-2), the J call TRBJ2-7; D possibly corresponds to TRBD1 (6 bases). This CDR3 region has 14 residues. Germline V gene lookup returns CDR1 LGHDT and CDR2 YNNKEL (reference sequence). Trimming cost V 4 bases and J 3 bases, with 13 bases left between them. DNA of the CDR3: TGTGCCAGCAGCCTCCGGGACACGGGCTACGAGCAGTACTTC. This encodes CASSLRDTGYEQYF.

This chain uses TRBV6-5 with TRBJ1-4; maybe TRBD1 (6 bases). The CDR3 covers 13 residues. Per germline, CDR1 MNHEY and CDR2 SVGAGI. The V end was cut by 10 bases, the J end by 10 bases, with 19 bases between. CDR3 in DNA: TGTGCCAACAGGGATACAGGGAGGGGAAAACTGTTTTTT. Its protein is CANRDTGRGKLFF.

The chain combines TRBV29-1 with TRBJ2-3, with 12 bases matching TRBD2. Losses at the gene ends were 4 bases for V and 3 bases for J; bases not matched to a gene: 8. Germline loops: CDR1 SQVTM, CDR2 ANQGSEA. The CDR3 has 16 residues. CDR3 nucleotide sequence: TGCAGCGTTGGGGGACTAGCGGGTCCTAAAACAGATACGCAGTATTTT. Translating it yields CSVGGLAGPKTDTQYF.